A single T cell receptor beta chain is shown here with its context. The antigen is undetermined. With 6 bases removed from V and 9 bases from J, the gap between germline ends came to 21 bases. Germline V lookup: CDR1 KGHSH, CDR2 LQKENI. The CDR3 is 15 amino acids. The data originate from a study of cytomegalovirus exposure and HLA in healthy donors. Study observations and caveats: First-cohort TCR clusters tended to co-occur in the approximately 120 validation repertoires, a later analysis found.

The method was immunoSEQ multiplex PCR; TCRdb's version includes in-frame clones alone and lacks a portion of them. The sample records about 240,000 clones, 85% to 90% being singletons. The V and J genes are TRBV18 and TRBJ2-1; D is perhaps TRBD1 (6 bases). Sequencing input: PBMCs. The TCR sequence derives from a man between 18 and 35 years old in good health and CMV-seronegative. For the CDR3, the DNA is TGTGCCAGCTCTACGAACAGGGTCCAAAGTTTTGAGCAGTTCTTC. This encodes CASSTNRVQSFEQFF.